This T cell receptor beta chain was documented in a study of shared clonotypes between healthy human individuals. Study-level information: Donors, aged 18 to 49, were a couple of women and three men.

The CDR3 sequence is 13 residues long. Germline trimming cut 5 bases from V and 4 bases from J; bases unmatched to any gene: 6. CDR1 and CDR2 from the germline V gene are SGHDT and YYEEEE. This clone has a single count. The antigen is undetermined. Study-wide results and limits: In a few donors, 4.5% to 5.5% of naive CD4 clonotypes appeared in common. Shared clonotypes across all four donors exceeded non-shared ones in generation probability. Naive subsets generally exceeded memory subsets in estimated richness.

The assay was immunoSEQ multiplex PCR, and TCRdb's table has in-frame clones only and misses some. The data show some 1,900,000 clones, about 95% seen once. CD45RO-negative, CCR7-selected cells formed the naive CD8 fraction, which excluded terminally differentiated effector memory CD45RA+ cells. Material for sequencing was naive CD8+ T cells sorted from blood. This TCR was sampled from a man aged 18 to 29 in good health. The chain joins TRBV5-6 to TRBJ2-7; the match to TRBD1 covers 7 bases. CDR3 sequence: CASRTGQLYEQYF. CDR3 sequence (DNA): TGTGCCAGCAGGACGGGACAGTTGTACGAGCAGTACTTC. Full variable domain (rest looked up from reference TRBV5-6 and TRBJ2-7): DAGVTQSPTHLIKTRGQQVTLRCSPKSGHDTVSWYQQALGQGPQFIFQYYEEEERQRGNFPDRFSGHQFPNYSSELNVNALLLGDSALYLCASRTGQLYEQYFGPGTRLTVT.